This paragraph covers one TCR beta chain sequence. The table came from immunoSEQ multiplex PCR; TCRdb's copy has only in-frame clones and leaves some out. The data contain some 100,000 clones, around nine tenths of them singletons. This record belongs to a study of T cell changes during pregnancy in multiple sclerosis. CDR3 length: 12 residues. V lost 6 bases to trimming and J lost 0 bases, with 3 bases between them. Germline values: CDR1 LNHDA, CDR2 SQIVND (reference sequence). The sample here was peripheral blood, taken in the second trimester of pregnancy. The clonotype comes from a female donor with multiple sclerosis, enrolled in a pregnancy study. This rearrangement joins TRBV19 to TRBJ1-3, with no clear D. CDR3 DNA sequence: TGTGCCAGTAGGGCCTCTGGAAACACCATATATTTT. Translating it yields CASRASGNTIYF.